The present T cell receptor beta chain was sequenced within a study of blood T cell repertoires in COVID-19 (dated by TCRdb to about 2020). For the study in its entirety: Samples from collaborators originated in the United States, Italy and Spain and spanned both the acute and convalescent phases of COVID-19. The prospective study material was composed of cDNA or gDNA derived from T cells, B-cell-depleted T cells, or PBMCs. Deeply sampled blood TCRbeta repertoires from subjects exposed to, actively infected with, or recovered from COVID-19 were included in the dataset. Where available, HLA class I and class II types were taken from metadata supplied by the sample provider and were not determined by assay-based typing. Nearly every sample came with metadata listing a de-identified subject ID, COVID-19 status, age in years and sex. The repertoires were released in a freely available public database meant as a resource for research on the immune response to SARS-CoV-2. The samples were drawn from two sources: the first 160 participants of the ongoing ImmuneRACE study, and 1,254 subjects contributed by 6 global collaborators. Points the paper makes about the study in general: The amount of clinical and demographic metadata varied by source and participant and was provided uncurated.

TCRbeta CDR3 regions were amplified from genomic DNA by means of the immunoSEQ Assay, a bias-controlled multiplex PCR. As for how the authors treated the data: Nucleated cell counts per sample were estimated from amplification of reference gene primers within the assay. Sequence reads were collapsed and filtered to measure the absolute abundance of every unique TCRbeta CDR3 rearrangement. For each sample, productive Simpson clonality was calculated as the square root of Simpson's diversity index across productive rearrangements. The immuneACCESS repertoire file appears here via TCRdb, limited to in-frame rearrangements. These files lack a portion of the clones; in checked studies, under half of the deficit traces to unresolved V genes, and the cause of the others is not known. V and J calls plus clone size are reproduced from that table; the DNA served to infer D and trimming. In all, the sample holds fewer than 85,000 clones, and less than 80% of those were seen once. The leading ten clones occupy less than 30% of the sample.

About this clone: The antigen this receptor binds is unknown. Base qualities are missing; no much larger clone stands one base away.

Whole blood was collected in K2EDTA tubes by collaborating institutions according to the institutions' own protocols. For TCRbeta analysis, collaborator samples were shipped as frozen whole blood, as isolated PBMCs, or as DNA extracted from either sample type. The CDR3 numbers 11 residues from cysteine through phenylalanine. Kept here is only the CDR3 DNA, which spans 33 bases and is read in frame from base 1. CDR1 and CDR2, per the germline V gene (reference sequence), are MNHEY and SMNVEV. V and J lose 8 bases and 5 bases, and a span of 9 bases separates them. This chain is built from TRBV27 and TRBJ2-5; the D segment cannot be called with confidence. The clonotype was recovered from a man aged 55 to 70 with active or convalescent COVID-19. Sequenced sample: peripheral blood. The bases are TGTGCCAGCTCCCATCGGGAGACCCAGTACTTC. Translated, this gives CASSHRETQYF.